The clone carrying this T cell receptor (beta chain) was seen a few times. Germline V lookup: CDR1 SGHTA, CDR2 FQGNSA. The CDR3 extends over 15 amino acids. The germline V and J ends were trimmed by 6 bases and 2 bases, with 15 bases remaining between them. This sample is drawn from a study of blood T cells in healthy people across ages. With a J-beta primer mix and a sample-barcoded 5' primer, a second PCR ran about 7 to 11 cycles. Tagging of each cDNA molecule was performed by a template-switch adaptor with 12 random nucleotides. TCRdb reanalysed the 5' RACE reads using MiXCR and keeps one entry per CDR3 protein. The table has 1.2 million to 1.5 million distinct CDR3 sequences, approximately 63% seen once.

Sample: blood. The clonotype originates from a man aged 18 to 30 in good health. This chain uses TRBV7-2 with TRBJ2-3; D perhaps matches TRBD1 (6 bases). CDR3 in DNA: TGTGCCAGCAGAAAGGGGGAGTTTTACACAGATACGCAGTATTTT. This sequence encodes CASRKGEFYTDTQYF.